This T cell receptor beta chain was retrieved from a study of blood T cell repertoires in COVID-19. This clone was found once. As processed by the authors: Reference gene primers were amplified, and this amplification served to estimate nucleated cell counts. TCRdb's table, derived via immunoSEQ multiplex PCR, lists solely in-frame clones and lacks some. V and J calls and clone size follow that table, whereas D and trimming were derived from the DNA. The sample holds just under 300,000 clones, about 87% seen once. Deletions cut 11 bases from V and 4 bases from J, with 17 bases between. Germline CDR1 is ENHRY and CDR2 is SYGVKD. This CDR3 region has 13 residues.

The specimen sequenced was peripheral blood. The genes are TRBV10-3 and TRBJ1-1; tentative D call: TRBD1 (5 bases). This receptor was obtained from a man in his sixties or seventies with acute or convalescent COVID-19. This CDR3 is CASHPTETTEAFF. The CDR3 nucleotides are TGTGCCTCACACCCGACAGAGACCACTGAAGCTTTCTTT.